This TCR beta chain was sequenced during a study of OX40 agonist ivuxolimab in advanced cancers. Study at large: Aged roughly 23 to 85 with a mean of approximately 60 years, they were around 83% male. General study findings and limits: At 0.1 to 3.0 mg/kg, CD4+ and CD8+ blood T cells expanded clonally by week 6.

Looked up from germline, CDR1 is MNHEY and CDR2 is SVGAGI. The V end was cut by 6 bases, the J end by 5 bases, with 16 bases between. This CDR3 is 14 amino acids long. The data were produced by immunoSEQ multiplex PCR, yet TCRdb's version contains in-frame clones alone and is incomplete. Seen here are tens of thousands of clones, roughly 90% observed once, and the top ten hold about 0.28%. Concerning this clone itself: Its antigen is unidentified.

The rearrangement links TRBV6-5 to TRBJ1-1, with D perhaps TRBD1 (5 bases). The origin of this receptor is an adult with an advanced solid tumor such as melanoma, head and neck, liver or kidney cancer. The sample in question was CD4+ or CD8+ T cells sorted from blood, obtained in a trial of the OX40 agonist ivuxolimab. CDR3 protein: CASRRDGRGTEAFF. CDR3 sequence (DNA): TGTGCCAGCAGGAGGGACGGGCGAGGGACTGAAGCTTTCTTT.